Listed below are T cell receptor beta chains from one sample, sequenced in a study of pediatric ulcerative colitis. Sequenced by immunoSEQ multiplex PCR; TCRdb stores in-frame clones only, minus some. Of some 43,000 clones listed, about four fifths are singletons. The sequencing sample was made of gut tissue. These TCRs come from a girl under 18 with moderate ulcerative colitis. The CDR3 runs from the conserved cysteine through the conserved F or W. D genes are given only for firm matches. Rows give clone size only sometimes, using once, few, many, or a class for an expanded clone.

- TRBJ2-1 TRBV6-1 once TGTGCCAGCAGTGAAGTCGGGGGATTGGGTGAGCAGTTCTTC CASSEVGGLGEQFF
- TRBJ1-1 TRBV6-1 - TGTGCCACCTCTTGGGCGGTGAACACTGAAGCTTTCTTT CATSWAVNTEAFF
- TRBJ1-2 TRBV13 few TGTGCCAGCAGCTTAGCACGGACCTCAAAGATCTATGGCTACACCTTC CASSLARTSKIYGYTF
- TRBJ2-3 TRBV10-2 few TGCGCCAGCAGGGCCTCCTTAGGCACAGATACGCAGTATTTT CASRASLGTDTQYF
- TRBJ1-2 TRBV19 - TGTGCCAGTAGTATAGATGGAGGGAATTCTAACTATGGCTACACCTTC CASSIDGGNSNYGYTF
TRBD1 TRBJ1-2 TRBV11-2 - TGTGCCACAGGGGGGCAGGGCGGCTATGGCTACACCTTC CATGGQGGYGYTF
- TRBJ2-3 TRBV29-1 - TGCAGCGTTGAAGATAGGGTCAACCGGGATACGCAGTATTTT CSVEDRVNRDTQYF
- TRBJ1-1 TRBV6-5 - TGTGCCAGCAGTTACGGGACCCAGAACACTGAAGCTTTCTTT CASSYGTQNTEAFF
TRBD2 TRBJ2-5 TRBV28 - TGTGCCAGCAGTTTAATCAGGAGGACTAGCGGGGTGGAGACCCAGTACTTC CASSLIRRTSGVETQYF
TRBD2 TRBJ2-5 TRBV2 - TGTGCCAGCAGTCCGGGACTAGCGGGAGGACAGGGGTGGGAGACCCAGTACTTC CASSPGLAGGQGWETQYF
TRBD1 TRBJ1-1 TRBV29-1 - TGCGGAACAGGGGAGGTGACTGAAGCTTTCTTT CGTGEVTEAFF
- TRBJ1-3 TRBV19 - TGTGCCAGTAGTCCCCCCCCCTACGAGTTATCTTCCGGAAACACCATATATTTT CASSPPPYELSSGNTIYF
- TRBJ2-7 TRBV5-1 few TGCGCCAGCAGCTTGATGCAATCCTACGAGCAGTACTTC CASSLMQSYEQYF
- TRBJ1-1 TRBV28 - TGTGCCAGCAGTTTTTGGTACACTGAAGCTTTCTTT CASSFWYTEAFF
- TRBJ1-4 TRBV7-2 - TGTGCCAGCACAATCCCCGGGGGAAGGGAAAAACTGTTTTTT CASTIPGGREKLFF
TRBD2 TRBJ2-1 TRBV10-3 few TGTGCCATCAGTGTTAGCGGGAGAAATGAGCAGTTCTTC CAISVSGRNEQFF
- TRBJ2-2 TRBV7-3 - TGTGCCAGCAGCTTGACACTAGTCACCGGGGAGCTGTTTTTT CASSLTLVTGELFF
- TRBJ2-3 TRBV7-2 - TGTGCCAGCAGCCCCCAGGCGCCTACGGGCCGTGGTACGCAGTATTTT CASSPQAPTGRGTQYF
- TRBJ1-2 TRBV29-1 once TGCAGCTGGACAGACTCTAACTATGGCTACACCTTC CSWTDSNYGYTF
- TRBJ2-6 TRBV18 once TGTGCCAGCTCACCAGTCTCTGGGGCCAACGTCCTGACTTTC CASSPVSGANVLTF
- TRBJ1-1 TRBV5-1 - TGCGCCAGCAGCCCAGGGGTTCTGAACACTGAAGCTTTCTTT CASSPGVLNTEAFF
- TRBJ2-7 TRBV7-2 - TGTGCCAGCAGCTTAAGTAGGGGAGAGCAGTACTTC CASSLSRGEQYF
- TRBJ1-1 TRBV2 - TGTGCCAGCCATGGGGGAAGGACTGAAGCTTTCTTT CASHGGRTEAFF
- TRBJ1-1 TRBV30 - TGTGCCTCCCGGGCCCTGACGAACACTGAAGCTTTCTTT CASRALTNTEAFF
- TRBJ2-7 TRBV7-9 - TGTGCCAGCAGCTGGGGGTCCACAGGGTTTCTAGACGAGCAGTACTTC CASSWGSTGFLDEQYF
TRBD2 TRBJ2-1 TRBV19 once TGTGCCAGTAACTCCGGGACTAGCGGCTACAATGAGCAGTTCTTC CASNSGTSGYNEQFF
- TRBJ1-2 TRBV13 - TGTGCCAGCAGCTTCTATTCGACCTTGGGGGCGCATGGCTACACCTTC CASSFYSTLGAHGYTF
- TRBJ1-1 TRBV20-1 few TGCAGTGCTTCGCCCGTAGGTGAAGCTTTCTTT CSASPVGEAFF
- TRBJ1-2 TRBV6-1 few TGTGCCAGCAGAGAGACAGCTCCTAACTATGGCTACACCTTC CASRETAPNYGYTF
- TRBJ2-5 TRBV10-1 - TGCGCCAGCAGTGAGACCACCCCGAAAGGGACCCAGTACTTC CASSETTPKGTQYF
- TRBJ1-5 TRBV30 - TGTGCCTGGAGTACAGGAGATCAGCCCCAGCATTTT CAWSTGDQPQHF
- TRBJ2-6 TRBV30 once TGTGCCTGGGGGAAAGGGGGACGGAGCTCTGGGGCCAACGTCCTGACTTTC CAWGKGGRSSGANVLTF
- TRBJ2-1 TRBV7-2 once TGTGCCAGCAGCTTAGCGGCCAGGGGGGCATTACATGAGCAGTTCTTC CASSLAARGALHEQFF
- TRBJ2-3 TRBV6-1 - TGTGCCAGCAGTGAATTCGGGGCAGATACGCAGTATTTT CASSEFGADTQYF
- TRBJ1-2 TRBV7-9 few TGTGCCAGCAGCTTACTCGATTATGGCTACACCTTC CASSLLDYGYTF
TRBD2 TRBJ2-5 TRBV13 - TGTGCCAGCAGCCCGCTAGCGGGGCCCCAAGAGACCCAGTACTTC CASSPLAGPQETQYF
- TRBJ2-3 TRBV29-1 - TGCAGCGTTTGGAGAGACTCGCAGTATTTT CSVWRDSQYF
- TRBJ2-1 TRBV9 - TGTGCCAGCAGCGTAGACCTCGGCGGTGAGCAGTTCTTC CASSVDLGGEQFF
- TRBJ2-2 TRBV27 - TGTGCCAGCAGTTTAAGAGGACTTACCGGGGAGCTGTTTTTT CASSLRGLTGELFF
TRBD1 TRBJ1-1 TRBV5-6 - TGTGCCAGCAGCTTAATGGACAGGGTAATTAACACTGAAGCTTTCTTT CASSLMDRVINTEAFF
- TRBJ2-7 TRBV6-6 - TGTGCCAGCAGTTACTTGGGCGGGTCGAGATCCTACGAGCAGTACTTC CASSYLGGSRSYEQYF
TRBD1 TRBJ1-1 TRBV6-5 once TGTGCCAGCAGTTACGACAGGGAAGGGTTTCGCACTGAAGCTTTCTTT CASSYDREGFRTEAFF
- TRBJ2-3 TRBV27 - TGTGCCAGCAGGGCCCGGGAAGGGCTGCCAGATACGCAGTATTTT CASRAREGLPDTQYF
- TRBJ1-1 TRBV30 few TGTGCCTGGACCTACGCTGGTCACACTGAAGCTTTCTTT CAWTYAGHTEAFF
- TRBJ2-1 TRBV20-1 - TGCAGTGCAAAGCAGCAGTTCTTC CSAKQQFF
- TRBJ2-3 TRBV6-1 - TGTGCCAGCAGTCCGCAAGCCCCCACAGATACGCAGTATTTT CASSPQAPTDTQYF
- TRBJ1-3 TRBV23-1 - TGCGCCTTGACGCGGGGCTCTTCCTTCTCTGGAAACACCATATATTTT CALTRGSSFSGNTIYF
TRBD2 TRBJ2-5 TRBV28 - TGTGCCAGCAGCCAACTAGCGGGAGCACAAGAGACCCAGTACTTC CASSQLAGAQETQYF
- TRBJ2-1 TRBV19 once TGTGCCAGTAGTATTGAGGTGGGACGGTACAATGAGCAGTTCTTC CASSIEVGRYNEQFF
- TRBJ2-2 TRBV14 - TGTGCCAGCAGCCAAGTTCAAGGGACCGCGAACACCGGGGAGCTGTTTTTT CASSQVQGTANTGELFF
- TRBJ2-3 TRBV9 - TGTGCCAGCCGTCCAGACGGGACACTCTCAACAGATACGCAGTATTTT CASRPDGTLSTDTQYF
TRBD1 TRBJ1-2 TRBV2 - TGTGCCAGCAGTGAACTTGACAGGGGCTGGGATGGCTACACCTTC CASSELDRGWDGYTF
- TRBJ2-2 TRBV7-2 once TGTGCCAGCAGCTTAGACTCCTACACCGGGGAGCTGTTTTTT CASSLDSYTGELFF
TRBD1 TRBJ2-1 TRBV7-9 once TGTGCCAGCAGCTTTACGATCGGACAGGGCTTTTACAATGAGCAGTTCTTC CASSFTIGQGFYNEQFF
TRBD2 TRBJ2-1 TRBV7-3 - TGTGCCAGCAGCTTGGCTAGCGGCTCGAGCTCCTACAATGAGCAGTTCTTC CASSLASGSSSYNEQFF
- TRBJ1-5 TRBV9 - TGTGCCAGCAGCGTAGGGGGCGCAAATCAGCCCCAGCATTTT CASSVGGANQPQHF
TRBD1 TRBJ2-7 TRBV19 - TGTGCCAGTAGTATTACGGGGACAGTCGAGCAGTACTTC CASSITGTVEQYF
- TRBJ1-4 TRBV28 few TGTGCCAGCAGTGAGGGCCGGAGGCTGTTTTTT CASSEGRRLFF
TRBD2 TRBJ2-3 TRBV18 - TGTGCCAGCTCACCCGGGACTAGCGGGAGTGGCACAGATACGCAGTATTTT CASSPGTSGSGTDTQYF